Listed below are T cell receptor beta chains from one sample, sequenced in a study of vaccination and CD4 T cells after COVID-19. TCRdb reanalysed the PCR reads using MiXCR and keeps one entry per CDR3 protein. The sample holds some 1,600 distinct CDR3 sequences, around 70% seen once. Their target antigens are unknown. Sequenced here: CD4+ T cells from blood, cultured in vitro, sampled after SARS-CoV-2 vaccination. These receptors were obtained from a human donor who had recovered from COVID-19. Both conserved end residues are trimmed from each CDR3. Fields, in order: J gene, V gene, CDR3 protein.

j_call: TRBJ1-1
v_call: TRBV20-1
cdr3_aa: SARDRGEAF

j_call: TRBJ2-1
v_call: TRBV6-2/TRBV6-3
cdr3_aa: ASSTQGFRSF

j_call: TRBJ1-2
v_call: TRBV6-1
cdr3_aa: ATREPFDRVYGYT

j_call: TRBJ1-1
v_call: TRBV27
cdr3_aa: ASSEQGMNTEAF

j_call: TRBJ1-2
v_call: TRBV28
cdr3_aa: ASSLAGARGYT

j_call: TRBJ2-3
v_call: TRBV2
cdr3_aa: ASSFTGATDTQY

j_call: TRBJ1-3
v_call: TRBV15
cdr3_aa: ATSRDQGRGNTIY

j_call: TRBJ2-5
v_call: TRBV10-1
cdr3_aa: ASSENRQETQY

j_call: TRBJ1-5
v_call: TRBV6-1
cdr3_aa: ASRTGGGNQPQH

j_call: TRBJ1-2
v_call: TRBV20-1
cdr3_aa: SAPGGGLEGYT

j_call: TRBJ1-2
v_call: TRBV29-1
cdr3_aa: SAAVGQKNGYT

j_call: TRBJ2-1
v_call: TRBV20-1
cdr3_aa: SARVPSGGNEQF

j_call: TRBJ2-5
v_call: TRBV20-1
cdr3_aa: SADPVGETQY

j_call: TRBJ1-1
v_call: TRBV20-1
cdr3_aa: SALTGRLGTEAF

j_call: TRBJ2-5
v_call: TRBV15
cdr3_aa: ATSRDAGGQETQY

j_call: TRBJ2-7
v_call: TRBV28
cdr3_aa: ASSLWRLAGIYEQY

j_call: TRBJ1-1
v_call: TRBV6-1
cdr3_aa: ASSEPGRFQMNTEAF

j_call: TRBJ2-7
v_call: TRBV18
cdr3_aa: ASSPRSSHVGAPYEQY

j_call: TRBJ1-1
v_call: TRBV28
cdr3_aa: ASSLWDRGGTEAF

j_call: TRBJ2-7
v_call: TRBV20-1
cdr3_aa: SARDWGGPGTYEQY

j_call: TRBJ2-7
v_call: TRBV20-1
cdr3_aa: SAREGTGPYEQY

j_call: TRBJ1-1
v_call: TRBV20-1
cdr3_aa: SARGPNTEAF

j_call: TRBJ1-1
v_call: TRBV7-9
cdr3_aa: ASSLFGTPEAF

j_call: TRBJ1-5
v_call: TRBV24-1
cdr3_aa: ATRWTGNGNQPQH

j_call: TRBJ1-6
v_call: TRBV20-1
cdr3_aa: SARERGRGNSPLH

j_call: TRBJ2-1
v_call: TRBV24-1
cdr3_aa: ATSGSDPYNEQF

j_call: TRBJ1-1
v_call: TRBV27
cdr3_aa: ASSYYREGQGTEAF

j_call: TRBJ1-1
v_call: TRBV6-1
cdr3_aa: ASREHRWNTEAF

j_call: TRBJ1-2
v_call: TRBV7-9
cdr3_aa: AGTTDPGGGYT

j_call: TRBJ1-2
v_call: TRBV7-3
cdr3_aa: ASRSGGFYGYT

j_call: TRBJ2-2
v_call: TRBV20-1
cdr3_aa: SASRRGDTGELF

j_call: TRBJ1-1
v_call: TRBV6-1
cdr3_aa: AGTIGGRTEAF

j_call: TRBJ2-3
v_call: TRBV19
cdr3_aa: ASSMRPNTDTQY

j_call: TRBJ2-7
v_call: TRBV30
cdr3_aa: AWRGEQY

j_call: TRBJ2-3
v_call: TRBV6-4
cdr3_aa: ASSVGASGGDTQY

j_call: TRBJ1-6
v_call: TRBV27
cdr3_aa: ASSFGARNSPLH

j_call: TRBJ1-6
v_call: TRBV3-1
cdr3_aa: ASSQDSGAVVFTLH

j_call: TRBJ2-5
v_call: TRBV20-1
cdr3_aa: SARRTSGVIQETQY

j_call: TRBJ1-2
v_call: TRBV7-9
cdr3_aa: ASSAGTTNYGYT

j_call: TRBJ1-1
v_call: TRBV7-2
cdr3_aa: ASSFAVNTEAF

j_call: TRBJ2-7
v_call: TRBV20-1
cdr3_aa: SAFHRLVRYEQY

j_call: TRBJ1-5
v_call: TRBV27
cdr3_aa: ASSFNRADGNQPQH

j_call: TRBJ2-4
v_call: TRBV27
cdr3_aa: ASSPPGTSGRQY

j_call: TRBJ2-1
v_call: TRBV20-1
cdr3_aa: SAAKGLAGSF

j_call: TRBJ1-2
v_call: TRBV2
cdr3_aa: ASRGIGNYGYT

j_call: TRBJ1-4
v_call: TRBV28
cdr3_aa: ASTLADSGKLF

j_call: TRBJ1-2
v_call: TRBV27
cdr3_aa: ASSPPPRTGDYGYT

j_call: TRBJ2-2
v_call: TRBV20-1
cdr3_aa: SAARLAGENTGELF

j_call: TRBJ1-1
v_call: TRBV7-9
cdr3_aa: ASSLVPKLNTEAF

j_call: TRBJ2-3
v_call: TRBV18
cdr3_aa: ASSPRAGENTDTQY

j_call: TRBJ1-1
v_call: TRBV7-9
cdr3_aa: ASSLGAGTKYTEAF

j_call: TRBJ2-7
v_call: TRBV7-9
cdr3_aa: ASVGKGRGDEQY

j_call: TRBJ1-5
v_call: TRBV6-1
cdr3_aa: ASSEPGAYIQQPQH

j_call: TRBJ1-2
v_call: TRBV27
cdr3_aa: ASSFQADLNYGYT

j_call: TRBJ1-5
v_call: TRBV15
cdr3_aa: ATSRDRAGTYQPQH

j_call: TRBJ1-1
v_call: TRBV28
cdr3_aa: ASSFLGGTVNTEAF

j_call: TRBJ1-1
v_call: TRBV7-2
cdr3_aa: ASSWSGRGTEAF